Listed below are T cell receptor beta chains from one sample, sequenced in a study of cytomegalovirus exposure and HLA in healthy donors. TCRdb keeps only in-frame clones here, not all; method: immunoSEQ multiplex PCR. This table holds some 200,000 clones, almost 85% found once. The source material was PBMCs. The receptor set was obtained from a woman aged 40 to 50 in good health and CMV-seronegative. CDR3s include the opening cysteine and the closing phenylalanine or tryptophan. The D gene is left open where the match is weak.

CDR3 length	V gene	D gene	J gene	CDR3 protein
16	TRBV11-2	TRBD1	TRBJ1-6	CASRDEGQGGRSPLHF
16	TRBV19	-	TRBJ2-2	CASSIGKTSRAGELFF
16	TRBV19	-	TRBJ2-2	CASSIGRPLNTGELFF
12	TRBV30	TRBD1	TRBJ1-2	CACPGQYYGYTF
16	TRBV9	TRBD1	TRBJ1-2	CASSTHQSGTGEGYTF
16	TRBV30	TRBD1	TRBJ1-2	CAWSSGTGARSYGYPF
15	TRBV15	-	TRBJ2-3	CATSRDLNSGDTQYF
17	TRBV5-1	TRBD1	TRBJ2-5	CASSSAVRQGAGETQYF
15	TRBV19	TRBD1	TRBJ1-4	CASMGAGTDLEKLFF
14	TRBV7-8	-	TRBJ2-7	CASSSSHSAYEQYF
12	TRBV6-5	TRBD1	TRBJ2-3	CASSYRQGKQYF
12	TRBV2	-	TRBJ2-5	CASRGGEETQYF
13	TRBV18	-	TRBJ1-1	CASSPLENTEAFF
15	TRBV10-1	TRBD2	TRBJ2-3	CASMGERGPTDTQYF
13	TRBV6-4	-	TRBJ2-1	CASSESSYNEQFF
14	TRBV6-1	-	TRBJ1-1	CASRISGGTAEAFF
15	TRBV5-1	-	TRBJ1-6	CASSVEGAKASPLHF
15	TRBV6-6	-	TRBJ1-1	CAPGPPGYSYTEAFF
15	TRBV11-1	-	TRBJ2-7	CASSFTASSSYEQYF
11	TRBV20-1	-	TRBJ1-4	CSAGLYEKLFF
16	TRBV9	-	TRBJ2-7	CASSVGDLGAGYEQYF
16	TRBV2	-	TRBJ1-4	CASSSPQASFNEKLFF
14	TRBV27	-	TRBJ1-2	CASSLRAAGYGYTF
16	TRBV18	-	TRBJ2-6	CASSPQHLSGANVLTF
16	TRBV6-6	-	TRBJ1-3	CASRPPGLISGNTIYF
17	TRBV6-1	TRBD1	TRBJ2-2	CASNDPGGTGLTGELFF
15	TRBV10-3	-	TRBJ2-7	CAISDRDISFYEQYF
14	TRBV7-2	-	TRBJ2-7	CASSFPGSSYEQYF
15	TRBV19	TRBD1	TRBJ1-5	CASRIRQGRNQPQHF
17	TRBV9	TRBD2	TRBJ2-3	CASSVEGWTSGGDTQYF
14	TRBV28	-	TRBJ2-1	CASSLTGHYNEQFF
17	TRBV5-7	-	TRBJ2-5	CASSLMYPAGSKETQYF
16	TRBV18	TRBD1	TRBJ1-4	CASSPLVQGADEKLFF
16	TRBV5-1	-	TRBJ1-6	CASSLEEQHYNSPLHF
13	TRBV4-3	-	TRBJ1-2	CASSQISQGGYTF
15	TRBV7-9	-	TRBJ2-7	CASSLYRGTSYEQYF
14	TRBV10-3	-	TRBJ1-2	CAISEETTGFGYTF
14	TRBV5-4	TRBD1	TRBJ1-6	CASSLEGANSPLHF
13	TRBV12-5	-	TRBJ2-1	CASGLRTYNEQFF
14	TRBV6-6	TRBD2	TRBJ2-7	CASSLSSGSYEQYF
14	TRBV28	-	TRBJ1-2	CASSLTPGTYGYTF
13	TRBV25-1	-	TRBJ2-7	CASSWTETYEQYF
15	TRBV19	TRBD2	TRBJ2-2	CASSIPGGGTGELFF
15	TRBV19	TRBD2	TRBJ2-7	CASSMSSGRLYEQYF
14	TRBV27	TRBD2	TRBJ2-7	CASSFAITGGQQYF
13	TRBV6-6	-	TRBJ1-2	CASSYSPGSGYTF
14	TRBV19	TRBD2	TRBJ2-1	CATGAGTLDNEQFF
15	TRBV2	TRBD1	TRBJ1-6	CASRLQQGNWSPLHF
16	TRBV4-1	-	TRBJ1-4	CASSQRELATNEKLFF
15	TRBV27	TRBD2	-	CASSFQRGSSYEQYF
16	TRBV7-7	TRBD2	TRBJ2-2	CASSSLAGENTGELFF
18	TRBV4-2	-	TRBJ2-6	CASSQAGRGSSGANVLTF
13	TRBV6-6	TRBD1	TRBJ1-1	CASSYPTGVEAFF